The T cell receptor (beta chain) under discussion was sequenced for a study of beta chain features in type 1 diabetes. The study reverse transcribed the entire isolated RNA, so it sequenced expressed TCRB transcripts. Repertoires were generated with immunoSEQ multiplex PCR, while TCRdb's copy carries only in-frame clones and drops some. This table holds 640,000 or so clones, around 15% found once. Each of the CD4+ naive, central memory, regulatory and stem cell-like memory populations was sorted via CD45RO/CCR7/CD25/CD127/CD95/CD27. Study observations and caveats: Among all four CD4+ subsets, Type 1 diabetes patients had TCRB CDR3s that were moderately but significantly shorter. The study found fewer insertions and more deletions at VDJ junctions in type 1 diabetes patients.

Trimming took 3 bases from V and 4 from J, leaving 9 bases between them. Germline V CDR1 and CDR2: MNHEY, SVGAGI. The CDR3 covers 13 residues. To note about this clone: Its specificity is not known. The sample has other DNA sequences that encode this CDR3 too.

The chain combines TRBV6-5 with TRBJ1-2; tentatively, D is TRBD1 (5 bases). This clonotype was obtained from a man younger than 35 with type 1 diabetes. The sequencing input was naive CD4+ T cells from blood. CDR3 region: CASSYSGTYGYTF. The DNA of the CDR3 is TGTGCCAGCAGTTATTCCGGGACCTATGGCTACACCTTC.